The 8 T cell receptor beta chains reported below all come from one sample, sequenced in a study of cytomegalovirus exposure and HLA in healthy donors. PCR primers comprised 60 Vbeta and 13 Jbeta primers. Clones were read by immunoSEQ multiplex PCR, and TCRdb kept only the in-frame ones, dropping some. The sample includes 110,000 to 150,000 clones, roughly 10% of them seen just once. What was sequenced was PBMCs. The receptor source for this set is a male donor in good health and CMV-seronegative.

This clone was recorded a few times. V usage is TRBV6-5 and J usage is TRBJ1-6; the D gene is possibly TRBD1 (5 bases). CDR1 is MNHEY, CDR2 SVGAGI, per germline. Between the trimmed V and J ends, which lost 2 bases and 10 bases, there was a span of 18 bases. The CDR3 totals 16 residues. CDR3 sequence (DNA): TGTGCCAGCAGTTACCAGGGCAGAGCTTTTTCCTCACCCCTCCACTTT. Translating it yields CASSYQGRAFSSPLHF.

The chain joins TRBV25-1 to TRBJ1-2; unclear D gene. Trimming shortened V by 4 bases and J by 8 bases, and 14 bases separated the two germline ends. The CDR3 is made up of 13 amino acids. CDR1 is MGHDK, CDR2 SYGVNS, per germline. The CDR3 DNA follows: TGTGCCAGCAGTGGGGCATTTCCAAGCGGCTACACCTTC. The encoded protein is CASSGAFPSGYTF.

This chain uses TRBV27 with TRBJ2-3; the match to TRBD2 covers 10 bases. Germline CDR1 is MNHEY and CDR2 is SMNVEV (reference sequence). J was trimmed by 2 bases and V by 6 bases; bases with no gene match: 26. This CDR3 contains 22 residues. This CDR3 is CASSTPNKAGGPSLTFTDTQYF. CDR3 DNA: TGTGCCAGCAGCACACCGAACAAAGCGGGGGGGCCATCATTAACCTTCACAGATACGCAGTATTTT.

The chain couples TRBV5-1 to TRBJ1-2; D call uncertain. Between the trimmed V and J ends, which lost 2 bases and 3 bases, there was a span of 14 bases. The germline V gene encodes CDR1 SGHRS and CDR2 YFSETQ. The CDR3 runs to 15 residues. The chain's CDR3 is CASSFSFGGDYGYTF. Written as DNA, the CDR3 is TGCGCCAGCAGCTTTTCCTTCGGCGGGGACTATGGCTACACCTTC.

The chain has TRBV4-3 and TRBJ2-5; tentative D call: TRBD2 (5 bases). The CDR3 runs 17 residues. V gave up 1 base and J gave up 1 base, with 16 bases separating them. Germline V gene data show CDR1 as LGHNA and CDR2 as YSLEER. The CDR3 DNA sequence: TGCGCCAGCAGCCAAGGGGCGGGTACCACGTCCCAAGAGACCCAGTACTTC. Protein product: CASSQGAGTTSQETQYF.

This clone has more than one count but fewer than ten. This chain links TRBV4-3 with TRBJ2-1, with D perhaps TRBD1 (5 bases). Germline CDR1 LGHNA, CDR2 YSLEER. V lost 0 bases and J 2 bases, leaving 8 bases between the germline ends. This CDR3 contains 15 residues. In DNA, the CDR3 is TGCGCCAGCAGCCAAGATAGGGGCCCCTACAATGAGCAGTTCTTC. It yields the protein CASSQDRGPYNEQFF.

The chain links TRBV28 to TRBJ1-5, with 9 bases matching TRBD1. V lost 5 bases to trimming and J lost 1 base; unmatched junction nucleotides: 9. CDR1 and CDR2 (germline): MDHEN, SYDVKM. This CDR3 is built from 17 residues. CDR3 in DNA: TGTGCCAGCAGTCCTCCGGGACAGGGTAGGAGCAATCAGCCCCAGCATTTT. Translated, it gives CASSPPGQGRSNQPQHF.

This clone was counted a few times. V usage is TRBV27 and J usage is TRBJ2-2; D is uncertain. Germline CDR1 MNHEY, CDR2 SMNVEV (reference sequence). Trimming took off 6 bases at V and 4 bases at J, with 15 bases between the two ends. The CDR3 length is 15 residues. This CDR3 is CASSHHSISTGELFF. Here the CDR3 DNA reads TGTGCCAGCAGCCACCATTCGATCAGCACCGGGGAGCTGTTTTTT.